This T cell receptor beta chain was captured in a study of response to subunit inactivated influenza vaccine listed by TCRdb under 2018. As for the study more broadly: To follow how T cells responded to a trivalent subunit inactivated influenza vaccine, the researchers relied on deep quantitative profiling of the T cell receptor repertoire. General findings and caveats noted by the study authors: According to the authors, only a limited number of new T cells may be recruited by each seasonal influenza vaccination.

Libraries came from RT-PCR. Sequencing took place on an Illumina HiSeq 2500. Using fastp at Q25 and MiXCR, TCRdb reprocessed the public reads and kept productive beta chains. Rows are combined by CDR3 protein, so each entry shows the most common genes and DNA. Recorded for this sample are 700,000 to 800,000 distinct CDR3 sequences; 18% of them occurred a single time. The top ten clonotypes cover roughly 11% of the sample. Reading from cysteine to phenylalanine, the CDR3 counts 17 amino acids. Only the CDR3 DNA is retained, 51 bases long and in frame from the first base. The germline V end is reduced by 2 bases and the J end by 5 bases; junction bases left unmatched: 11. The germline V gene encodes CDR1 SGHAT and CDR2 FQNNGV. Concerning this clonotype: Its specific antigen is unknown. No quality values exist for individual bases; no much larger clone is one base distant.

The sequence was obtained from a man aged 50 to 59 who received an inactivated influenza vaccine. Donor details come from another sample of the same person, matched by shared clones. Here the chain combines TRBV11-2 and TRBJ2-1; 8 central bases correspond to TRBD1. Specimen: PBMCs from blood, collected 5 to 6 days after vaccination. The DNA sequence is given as TGTGCCAGCAGCTTATTTTTCGGACAGGGACGGAACAATGAGCAGTTCTTC. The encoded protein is CASSLFFGQGRNNEQFF. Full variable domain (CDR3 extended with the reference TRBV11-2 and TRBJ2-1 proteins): EAGVAQSPRYKIIEKRQSVAFWCNPISGHATLYWYQQILGQGPKLLIQFQNNGVVDDSQLPKDRFSAERLKGVDSTLKIQPAKLEDSAVYLCASSLFFGQGRNNEQFFGPGTRLTVL.